The clone carrying this T cell receptor beta chain turned up a few times. Antigen unknown. The sample originates from a study of post-analysis software for immune sequencing data. About the study: The study covered relapsing-remitting, secondary progressive and progressive-relapsing courses of multiple sclerosis.

Unique molecular identifiers tagged the TCR beta cDNA libraries. The authors obtained some 500,000 cDNA molecules from roughly 1 to 10 million T cells. Using its own MiXCR run on the PCR reads, TCRdb lists one record per CDR3 protein. Of roughly 650,000 distinct CDR3 sequences listed, roughly three fifths are singletons. This CDR3 contains 13 residues. Regarding the study as a whole: Pronounced co-clustering by F measure was evident among identically batched samples. Controls showed lower frequencies than patients for roughly five TRBV segments, and TRBV5-6, TRBV5-1 and TRBV20-1 were among these.

The chain carries TRBV12-3 or TRBV12-4 and TRBJ2-5; maybe TRBD1 (5 bases). TRBJ2-7 explains the end of the DNA better; the J call may be wrong. This TCR came from a girl aged 2 to 10 with multiple sclerosis. The sample taken for sequencing was blood. The CDR3 spells CASSFDSPYEQYF. Here the CDR3 DNA reads TGTGCCAGCAGTTTTGACAGTCCCTACGAGCAGTACTTC.